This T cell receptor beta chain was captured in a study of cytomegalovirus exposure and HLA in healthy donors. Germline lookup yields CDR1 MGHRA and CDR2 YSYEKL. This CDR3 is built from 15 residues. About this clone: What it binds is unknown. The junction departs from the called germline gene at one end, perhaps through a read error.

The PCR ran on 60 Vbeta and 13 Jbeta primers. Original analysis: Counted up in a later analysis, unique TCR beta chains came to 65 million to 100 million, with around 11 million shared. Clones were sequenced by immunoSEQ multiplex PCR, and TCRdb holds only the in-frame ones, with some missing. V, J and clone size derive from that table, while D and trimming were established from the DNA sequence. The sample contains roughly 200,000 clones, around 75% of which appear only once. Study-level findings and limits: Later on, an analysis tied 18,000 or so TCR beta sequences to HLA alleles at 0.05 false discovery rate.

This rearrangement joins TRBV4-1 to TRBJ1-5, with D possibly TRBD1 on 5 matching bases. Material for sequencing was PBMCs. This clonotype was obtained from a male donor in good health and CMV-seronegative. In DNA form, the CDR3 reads TGCGCCAGCAGCCAAGATCGGGGGAGCAGTCAGCCCCAGCATTTT. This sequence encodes CASSQDRGSSQPQHF.